The TCR beta chain described here comes from a study of tumor-infiltrating lymphocytes in localized non-small cell lung cancer. At the level of the study: Each patient gave resected tumor and non-adjacent uninvolved lung tissue. General study results and limits: TCR sequencing covered a subset of patients with enough tissue. IM1 and IM2 tumors showed no difference in T-cell fraction.

Comments on this clone: Its antigen remains unidentified.

Per germline, CDR1 SNHLY and CDR2 FYNNEI. The CDR3 totals 13 residues. Deletions cut 5 bases from V and 12 bases from J, with 18 bases between. Data came from immunoSEQ multiplex PCR; TCRdb stores just in-frame clones and leaves some out. The sample consists of some 10,000 clones, over 80% of them appearing once. What was sequenced was lung tumor tissue. This sequence originates from a human donor with non-small cell lung cancer. The rearrangement links TRBV2 to TRBJ2-3, with D hard to call. The CDR3 nucleotides read TGTGCCAGCAGTTCCGGCGTGGGGTGGGGTCAGTATTTT. Translated: CASSSGVGWGQYF.